The next 22 T cell receptor beta chains were all read from a single sample in a study of blood T cells in healthy people across ages. Next came a second PCR, run for roughly 7 to 12 cycles, which used a sample-barcoded 5' primer along with a J-beta primer mix. TCRdb re-analysed the 5' RACE reads in MiXCR, keeping a single row per CDR3 protein. The profile shows about 1.8 million distinct CDR3 sequences, 40% to 55% of them singletons. What was sequenced was blood. These receptors were taken from a woman aged 40 to 55 in good health.

The V gene is TRBV24-1, the J gene TRBJ2-5; D is possibly TRBD2 (6 bases). Trimming cost V 5 bases and J 1 base, with 13 bases left between them. The CDR3 contains 15 residues. Per the germline V gene, CDR1 is KGHDR and CDR2 is SFDVKD. The CDR3 protein is CATSGRGSFQETQYF. The CDR3 DNA reads TGTGCCACCAGTGGACGGGGGTCTTTCCAAGAGACCCAGTACTTC.

The rearrangement links TRBV5-6 to TRBJ2-2, with a tentative D call TRBD2 (6 bases). Trimming removed 2 bases from V and 2 bases from J, with 19 bases in between. The CDR3 is 18 residues long. CDR1 SGHDT and CDR2 YYEEEE come from the germline V gene. CDR3 protein: CASSLRLSGLLNTGELFF. CDR3 DNA: TGTGCCAGCAGCTTACGGCTATCGGGACTCCTTAACACCGGGGAGCTGTTTTTT.

This chain links TRBV12-3 or TRBV12-4 with TRBJ1-1, with no clear D. V was shortened by 6 bases and J by 6 bases, with 14 bases between the two germline ends. The CDR3 runs to 13 residues. In nucleotides, the CDR3 is TGTGCCAGCAGCCTGCTAGCGGTCCCTGAAGCTTTCTTT. Protein sequence: CASSLLAVPEAFF.

This clonotype was counted a single time. The chain links TRBV4-3 to TRBJ2-5; 8 bases agree with TRBD1. Germline CDR1 is LGHNA and CDR2 is YSLEER. This CDR3 comprises 14 residues. V gave up 3 bases and J gave up 11 bases; unmatched junction bases: 11. In DNA, the CDR3 is TGCGCCAGCAGCCATGGCACAGGGGGGAATGAGCAGTACTTC. This translates into CASSHGTGGNEQYF.

The chain is built from TRBV6-2 or TRBV6-3 and TRBJ2-7, with 8 bases lining up with TRBD1. There are 15 residues in the CDR3. After removal of 3 bases from V and 3 bases from J, the junction contained 7 bases not matched to a gene. Per germline, CDR1 MNHEY and CDR2 SVGEGT. The CDR3 DNA follows: TGTGCCAGCAGTTATACCGGGACAGGAATCTACGAGCAGTACTTC. This sequence encodes CASSYTGTGIYEQYF.

The chain recombines TRBV3-1 with TRBJ1-2; no firm D call. The CDR3 contains 13 residues. CDR1 is LGHDT and CDR2 is YNNKEL in the germline V gene (reference sequence). The V end was cut by 1 base, the J end by 7 bases, with 10 bases between. CDR3 nucleotide sequence: TGTGCCAGCAGCCAAGTTGCAGAACGTGGCTACACCTTC. Protein: CASSQVAERGYTF.

This clonotype has just a few counts. The chain is built from TRBV20-1 and TRBJ2-5; D ambiguous. The CDR3 has 14 amino acids. Germline CDR1 and CDR2: DFQATT and SNEGSKA (reference sequence). V lost 3 bases and J lost 2, with 13 bases in between. For the CDR3, the DNA is TGCAGTGCTAGTGCCTTTTCGGTGCAAGAGACCCAGTACTTC. Its translation: CSASAFSVQETQYF.

The chain uses TRBV4-3 and TRBJ1-6, with TRBD1 matching 9 bases. With 0 bases clipped from V and 13 bases from J, the junction kept 10 bases outside the gene matches. Germline V lookup: CDR1 LGHNA, CDR2 YSLEER. The CDR3 covers 16 residues. DNA for the CDR3: TGCGCCAGCAGCCAAGATACCGGGACAGGGTTTTGGCCCCTCCACTTT. Its protein product is CASSQDTGTGFWPLHF.

This rearrangement joins TRBV7-9 to TRBJ1-6; D gene ambiguous. V shed 2 bases and J shed 5 bases, with 13 bases lying between them. Looked up from germline, CDR1 is SEHNR and CDR2 is FQNEAQ (reference sequence). The length of the CDR3 is 16 residues. CDR3 protein: CASSLSVGINNSPLHF. The DNA of the CDR3 is TGTGCCAGCAGCTTATCGGTGGGGATAAATAATTCACCCCTCCACTTT.

This chain links TRBV6-5 with TRBJ1-2; TRBD1 might be the D (5 bases). The germline V gene has CDR1 MNHEY and CDR2 SVGAGI. CDR3 length: 13 residues. Deletions cut 6 bases from V and 12 bases from J, with 20 bases between. CDR3 residues: CASRLASSGYDTF. CDR3 nucleotides: TGTGCCAGCAGACTCGCGAGTTCAGGGTATGACACCTTC.

The chain has TRBV6-1 and TRBJ2-1; TRBD2 matches 7 bases. The CDR3 is 17 amino acids. Germline CDR1 and CDR2: MNHNS and SASEGT. The junction had 12 bases not matched to a gene; V was cut back by 5 bases and J by 2 bases. The CDR3 DNA reads TGTGCCAGCAGTAAGCGCCAACGAGCGGGGCCCTACAATGAGCAGTTCTTC. Encoded protein: CASSKRQRAGPYNEQFF.

This clonotype was counted only a few times. V usage is TRBV20-1 and J usage is TRBJ1-2; no firm D call. Per germline, CDR1 DFQATT and CDR2 SNEGSKA (reference sequence). Trimming left V 1 base short and J 5 bases short, with 8 bases between. The CDR3 runs 12 residues. The CDR3 nucleotides are TGCAGTGCTAGAGGAGGGAGGTATGGCTACACCTTC. Protein sequence: CSARGGRYGYTF.

In its sample, this clonotype was seen a few times. The J gene is TRBJ2-4, the V gene TRBV7-8; D gene ambiguous. Germline V gene data show CDR1 as SGHVS and CDR2 as FQNEAQ. Trimming removed 1 base from V and 11 bases from J, with 12 bases in between. CDR3 size: 13 residues. CDR3 residues: CASSLEVSGVQYF. The CDR3 DNA is TGTGCCAGCAGCTTAGAGGTGTCGGGCGTTCAGTACTTC. The full variable domain, with the rest looked up from reference TRBV7-8 and TRBJ2-4, is GAGVSQSPRYKVAKRGQDVALRCDPISGHVSLFWYQQALGQGPEFLTYFQNEAQLDKSGLPSDRFFAERPEGSVSTLKIQRTQQEDSAVYLCASSLEVSGVQYFGAGTRLSVL.

This clonotype turned up a few times. The V gene is TRBV7-2, the J gene TRBJ2-5; D may be TRBD2 (5 bases). V gave up 5 bases and J gave up 5 bases, with 18 bases separating them. The germline V gene encodes CDR1 SGHTA and CDR2 FQGNSA. This CDR3 region has 15 residues. The DNA of the CDR3 is TGTGCCAGCAGCGCCCAAGGAGGCCTGGGGGAGACCCAGTACTTC. This encodes CASSAQGGLGETQYF.

The chain carries TRBV6-5 and TRBJ2-1, with 8 bases lining up with TRBD2. Trimming took 7 bases from V and 2 from J; bases not matched to a gene: 10. The length of the CDR3 is 16 residues. The germline CDR1 and CDR2 sequences are MNHEY and SVGAGI. CDR3 DNA: TGTGCCAGCACCCAAAGGCGGGGGGCGCCCTACAATGAGCAGTTCTTC. Amino acids: CASTQRRGAPYNEQFF.

The chain links TRBV10-3 to TRBJ2-5; possibly TRBD1 for D (5 bases). Per the germline V gene, CDR1 is ENHRY and CDR2 is SYGVKD. The CDR3 extends over 15 amino acids. Trimming removed 0 bases at V and 4 bases at J, with 12 bases between. CDR3 in DNA: TGTGCCATCAGTGAGTCGGGCAGGGTGGGAGAGACCCAGTACTTC. It codes for CAISESGRVGETQYF.

The V and J genes are TRBV6-2 or TRBV6-3 and TRBJ2-5; D ambiguous. Trimming removed 5 bases at V and 5 bases at J, with 12 bases between. The CDR3 contains 13 residues. Germline CDR1 is MNHEY and CDR2 is SVGEGT. The CDR3 here is CASSQTLGETQYF. For the CDR3, the DNA is TGTGCCAGCAGTCAGACCCTCGGGGAGACCCAGTACTTC.

The J gene is TRBJ1-6, the V gene TRBV7-2; D not certain. CDR1 is SGHTA and CDR2 is FQGNSA in the germline V gene. The ends were cut back, 5 bases at V and 6 bases at J, with 17 bases in the middle. This CDR3 is built from 16 residues. CDR3 residues: CASSPRRGVSNSPLHF. The CDR3 DNA follows: TGTGCCAGCAGCCCCCGCCGGGGTGTCAGTAATTCACCCCTCCACTTT.

V usage is TRBV27 and J usage is TRBJ2-5; the match to TRBD1 covers 7 bases. With V trimmed by 6 bases and J by 4 bases, 17 bases remained unmatched. CDR1 is MNHEY, CDR2 SMNVEV, per germline (reference sequence). The CDR3 totals 17 residues. The CDR3 protein is CASSPTPGQRVLETQYF. Written as DNA, the CDR3 is TGTGCCAGCAGCCCCACTCCGGGACAGAGGGTTCTAGAGACCCAGTACTTC.

The rearrangement uses TRBV12-3 or TRBV12-4 and TRBJ1-2; D is possibly TRBD1 (6 bases). Between the trimmed V and J ends, which lost 3 bases and 6 bases, there was a span of 14 bases. This CDR3 spans 14 amino acids. The DNA of the CDR3 is TGTGCCAGCAGTTTTCGGGGGGGGCCGGATGGCTACACCTTC. Translated, it gives CASSFRGGPDGYTF.

CDR3 amino acids: CSVVGGGNTEAFF. CDR3 in DNA: TGCAGCGTTGTAGGTGGGGGGAACACTGAAGCTTTCTTT. The rearrangement joins TRBV29-1 to TRBJ1-1, with D possibly being TRBD1 (5 bases). With 4 bases removed from V and 1 base from J, the gap between germline ends came to 10 bases. This CDR3 region has 13 residues. Germline-derived CDR1 and CDR2 are SQVTM and ANQGSEA.

V is TRBV20-1 and J is TRBJ2-1; D tentatively fits TRBD1 or TRBD2 (5 bases each). V was pared by 1 base and J by 4 bases, with 11 bases between. In germline, CDR1 is DFQATT, CDR2 SNEGSKA (reference sequence). The CDR3 contains 14 residues. DNA of the CDR3: TGCAGTGCTAGAGCGGGGCACCCTTACAATGAGCAGTTCTTC. It translates to CSARAGHPYNEQFF.